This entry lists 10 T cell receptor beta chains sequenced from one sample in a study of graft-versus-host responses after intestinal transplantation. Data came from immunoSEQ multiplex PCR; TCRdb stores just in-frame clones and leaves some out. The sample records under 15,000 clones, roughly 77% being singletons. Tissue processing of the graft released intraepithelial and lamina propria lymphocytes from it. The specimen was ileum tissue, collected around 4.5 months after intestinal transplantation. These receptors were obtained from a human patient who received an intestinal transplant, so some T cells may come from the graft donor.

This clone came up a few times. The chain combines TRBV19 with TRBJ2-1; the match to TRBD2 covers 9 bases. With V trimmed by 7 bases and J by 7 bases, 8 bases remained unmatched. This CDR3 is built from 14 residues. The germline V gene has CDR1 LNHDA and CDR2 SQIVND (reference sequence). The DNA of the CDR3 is TGTGCCAGTAAGCGGCCTAGCGGGAAGAATGAGCAGTTCTTC. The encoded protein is CASKRPSGKNEQFF.

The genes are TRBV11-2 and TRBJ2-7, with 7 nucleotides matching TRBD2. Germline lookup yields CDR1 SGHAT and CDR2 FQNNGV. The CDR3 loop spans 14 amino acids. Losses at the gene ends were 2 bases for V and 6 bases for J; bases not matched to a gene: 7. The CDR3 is CASSLSGVNGEQYF. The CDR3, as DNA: TGTGCCAGCAGCTTAAGCGGGGTTAATGGCGAGCAGTACTTC. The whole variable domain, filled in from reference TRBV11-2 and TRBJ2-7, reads EAGVAQSPRYKIIEKRQSVAFWCNPISGHATLYWYQQILGQGPKLLIQFQNNGVVDDSQLPKDRFSAERLKGVDSTLKIQPAKLEDSAVYLCASSLSGVNGEQYFGPGTRLTVT.

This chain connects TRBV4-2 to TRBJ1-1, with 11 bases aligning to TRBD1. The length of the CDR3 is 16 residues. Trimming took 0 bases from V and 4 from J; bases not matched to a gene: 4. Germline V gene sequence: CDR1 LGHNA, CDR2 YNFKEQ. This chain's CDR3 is CASSQDDGTGGTEAFF. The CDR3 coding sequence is TGTGCCAGCAGCCAAGATGACGGGACAGGGGGCACTGAAGCTTTCTTT.

The CDR3 DNA sequence: TGTGCCAGCAGTCGACCTAACGAGGGCGGTAGCTCCTACGAGCAGTACTTC. Amino acid sequence: CASSRPNEGGSSYEQYF. V usage is TRBV7-8 and J usage is TRBJ2-7; possible D gene TRBD2, 5 bases. Per germline, CDR1 SGHVS and CDR2 FQNEAQ. The ends were cut back, 6 bases at V and 0 bases at J, with 21 bases in the middle. The CDR3 sequence is 17 residues long.

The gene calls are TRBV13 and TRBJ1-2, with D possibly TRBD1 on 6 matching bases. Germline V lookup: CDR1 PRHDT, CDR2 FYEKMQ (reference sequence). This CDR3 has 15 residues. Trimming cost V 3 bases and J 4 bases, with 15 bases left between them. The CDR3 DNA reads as TGTGCCAGCAGCTTTTCGTCGGCGGGGGCCTATGGCTACACCTTC. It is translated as CASSFSSAGAYGYTF.

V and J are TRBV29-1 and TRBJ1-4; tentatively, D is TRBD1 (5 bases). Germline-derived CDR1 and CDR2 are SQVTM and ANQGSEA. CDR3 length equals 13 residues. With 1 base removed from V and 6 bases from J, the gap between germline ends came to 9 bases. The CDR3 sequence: CSVEVGGDEKLFF. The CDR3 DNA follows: TGCAGCGTTGAAGTGGGGGGGGATGAAAAACTGTTTTTT.

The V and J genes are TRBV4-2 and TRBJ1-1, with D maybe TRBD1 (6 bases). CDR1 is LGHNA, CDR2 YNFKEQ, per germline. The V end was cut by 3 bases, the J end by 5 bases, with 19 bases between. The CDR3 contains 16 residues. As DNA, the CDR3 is TGTGCCAGCAGCCAGGGATTTAGGGGGAGATGGACTGAAGCTTTCTTT. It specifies CASSQGFRGRWTEAFF.

The DNA for the CDR3 is TGTGCCAGCAGCGTAGCTAGCGGGGGGGCCTACGAGCAGTACTTC. This encodes CASSVASGGAYEQYF. This chain uses TRBV9 with TRBJ2-7; 12 positions match TRBD2. The germline gives CDR1 SGDLS, CDR2 YYNGEE. The V segment lost 0 bases and the J segment 2 bases; nucleotides outside the gene matches: 0. CDR3 length equals 15 residues.

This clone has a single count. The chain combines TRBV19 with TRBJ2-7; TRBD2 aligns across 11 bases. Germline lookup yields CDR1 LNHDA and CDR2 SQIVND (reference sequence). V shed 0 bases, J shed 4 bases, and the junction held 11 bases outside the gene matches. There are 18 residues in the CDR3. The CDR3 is CASSIEGPTSGVWYEQYF. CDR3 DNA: TGTGCCAGTAGTATAGAGGGTCCGACTAGCGGGGTCTGGTACGAGCAGTACTTC.

The CDR3, as DNA: TGTGCCAGCTCACCCGGAGGCGACAGGGGATACGAGCAGTACTTC. As protein: CASSPGGDRGYEQYF. The rearrangement uses TRBV18 and TRBJ2-7, with 8 bases fitting TRBD1. The V and J ends lost 3 bases and 4 bases, in that order; junction bases with no gene match: 8. Per the germline V gene, CDR1 is KGHSH and CDR2 is LQKENI. This CDR3 region has 15 residues.